The present T cell receptor beta chain was sequenced within a study of metastatic and nonmetastatic thyroid tumors. Study-wide context: The comparison covered peripheral blood and tumor or nodule tissue in malignant and benign thyroid patients.

Original data processing: In papillary thyroid cancer, a distant-metastasis classifier was built using CDR3 differences across clinicopathological groups. TCRdb recomputed clones from the PCR reads via MiXCR. These V and J calls originate from TCRdb's pipeline instead of the authors' own analysis. This sample has about 33,000 clones, with more than 15% found just once. This clone was observed a few times. There were no patients who had received any treatment before thyroid surgery. Trimming cost V 3 bases and J 10 bases; bases outside gene matches: 7. The CDR3 has 13 residues. This receptor was identified in a female donor with papillary thyroid cancer or a benign thyroid nodule (not recorded which). Some clones in this sample may be carry-over from other donors' samples. Sequencing was performed on blood. The chain is built from TRBV12-3 or TRBV12-4 and TRBJ1-2; 8 bases fit TRBD1. The CDR3 nucleotides read TGTGCCAGCAGTTTGGGACAGGTACGTGTCTACACCTTC. It specifies CASSLGQVRVYTF.